A single sample is the source of the 14 T cell receptor beta chains below, sequenced in a study of T cell responses to AZD1222 COVID-19 vaccine. TCRdb's table, derived via immunoSEQ multiplex PCR, lists solely in-frame clones and lacks some. The sample yields tens of thousands of clones, 75% to 90% seen once. The source material was peripheral blood, sampled on day 0 of AZD1222 vaccination. The receptors were gathered from an adult in good health.

The genes are TRBV27 and TRBJ1-5; no clear D gene. CDR3 length equals 13 residues. Between the trimmed V and J ends, which lost 2 bases and 7 bases, there was a span of 9 bases. Germline V gene data show CDR1 as MNHEY and CDR2 as SMNVEV (reference sequence). In DNA form, the CDR3 reads TGTGCCAGCAGTTTAGAGGGTGGCCAGCCCCAGCATTTT. As protein: CASSLEGGQPQHF.

The J gene is TRBJ2-5, the V gene TRBV5-1, with D unclear. The CDR3 consists of 13 residues. With 2 bases removed from V and 0 bases from J, the gap between germline ends came to 5 bases. Germline V gene lookup returns CDR1 SGHRS and CDR2 YFSETQ. This CDR3 reads CASSFLYQETQYF. DNA for the CDR3: TGCGCCAGCAGCTTCCTGTACCAAGAGACCCAGTACTTC. The entire variable domain, with the rest obtained from reference TRBV5-1 and TRBJ2-5, is as follows: KAGVTQTPRYLIKTRGQQVTLSCSPISGHRSVSWYQQTPGQGLQFLFEYFSETQRNKGNFPGRFSGRQFSNSRSEMNVSTLELGDSALYLCASSFLYQETQYFGPGTRLLVL.

The chain combines TRBV4-3 with TRBJ2-2, with TRBD1 matching over 9 bases. CDR3 length: 15 residues. V shed 4 bases, J shed 6 bases, and the junction held 6 bases outside the gene matches. Germline V CDR1 and CDR2: LGHNA, YSLEER. The chain's CDR3 is CASSRQQGAAGELFF. The CDR3 DNA reads TGCGCCAGCAGCCGTCAACAGGGGGCCGCCGGGGAGCTGTTTTTT.

This sequence joins TRBV2 and TRBJ2-7; D may correspond to TRBD1 or TRBD2 (6 bases each). CDR1 is SNHLY, CDR2 FYNNEI, per germline. The length of the CDR3 is 14 residues. V lost 7 bases, J lost 1 base, and 14 bases lay in between. This chain's CDR3 is CASKRGTNSYEQYF. The CDR3 DNA sequence: TGTGCCAGCAAGCGCGGGACAAATTCCTACGAGCAGTACTTC.

This chain connects TRBV12-3 or TRBV12-4 to TRBJ2-1; 12 bases align to TRBD2. The CDR3 consists of 13 residues. Losses at the gene ends were 6 bases for V and 7 bases for J; bases not matched to a gene: 1. CDR3 protein: CASRLAGGNEQFF. CDR3 sequence (DNA): TGTGCCAGCAGGCTAGCGGGAGGGAATGAGCAGTTCTTC.

This clone has a single count. The chain has TRBV19 and TRBJ2-7; TRBD1 or TRBD2 may be the D gene (6 bases each). The CDR3 spans 15 residues. CDR1 is LNHDA and CDR2 is SQIVND in the germline V gene (reference sequence). Trimming left V 0 bases short and J 5 bases short, with 14 bases between. The CDR3 DNA reads TGTGCCAGTAGTATAGATCGGTCCCGGGGGCACGAGCAGTACTTC. It encodes CASSIDRSRGHEQYF.

The CDR3 coding sequence is TGTGCCAGCAGCCAACGACAGGGTGGAAATTCACCCCTCCACTTT. This sequence encodes CASSQRQGGNSPLHF. This rearrangement joins TRBV14 to TRBJ1-6; 7 nucleotides line up with TRBD1. The ends lost 2 bases at V and 7 bases at J; junction bases unmatched: 5. The CDR3 runs 15 residues. Per the germline V gene, CDR1 is SGHDN and CDR2 is FVKESK. The full variable domain, in which reference TRBV14 and TRBJ1-6 provide the parts outside the CDR3, is EAGVTQFPSHSVIEKGQTVTLRCDPISGHDNLYWYRRVMGKEIKFLLHFVKESKQDESGMPNNRFLAERTGGTYSTLKVQPAELEDSGVYFCASSQRQGGNSPLHFGNGTRLTVT.

This sequence joins TRBV5-1 and TRBJ1-1; unclear D gene. This CDR3 is built from 12 residues. V shed 1 base and J shed 3 bases, with 4 bases lying between them. Germline V lookup: CDR1 SGHRS, CDR2 YFSETQ. The CDR3 reads CASSLTDTEAFF. CDR3 nucleotide sequence: TGCGCCAGCAGCTTGACCGACACTGAAGCTTTCTTT.

The V call is TRBV6-5, the J call TRBJ1-3; 8 nucleotides match TRBD1. The germline gives CDR1 MNHEY, CDR2 SVGAGI. J was trimmed by 4 bases and V by 3 bases; bases with no gene match: 5. The CDR3 sequence is 15 residues long. CDR3 loop: CASSYDRGSGNTIYF. As DNA, the CDR3 is TGTGCCAGCAGTTATGACAGGGGATCCGGAAACACCATATATTTT.

The chain is built from TRBV7-9 and TRBJ2-1; TRBD2 matches at 14 bases. The CDR3 is made up of 18 amino acids. Per germline, CDR1 SEHNR and CDR2 FQNEAQ (reference sequence). The trim removed 4 bases at V and 8 bases at J, leaving 13 bases unmatched. CDR3: CASSSLGGLAGEEDEQFF. CDR3 nucleotides: TGTGCCAGCAGCTCACTCGGGGGACTAGCGGGAGAGGAGGATGAGCAGTTCTTC.

The sample holds a few counts of this clone. The V gene is TRBV7-2, the J gene TRBJ2-2; maybe TRBD2 (5 bases). Trimming stripped 0 bases from V and 0 bases from J, with 14 bases between. Germline assignment: CDR1 SGHTA and CDR2 FQGNSA. The CDR3 consists of 18 residues. The CDR3 protein is CASSLAPGIGANTGELFF. DNA of the CDR3: TGTGCCAGCAGCTTAGCTCCGGGAATCGGCGCGAACACCGGGGAGCTGTTTTTT.

V usage is TRBV5-1 and J usage is TRBJ1-1; 7 nucleotides line up with TRBD1. This CDR3 is 15 amino acids long. Germline V gene sequence: CDR1 SGHRS, CDR2 YFSETQ. J gave up 4 bases and V 3 bases, and 9 bases lay outside the gene matches. The CDR3 nucleotides are TGCGCCAGCAGCTACTCGACAGGGCCGAGCACTGAAGCTTTCTTT. This sequence encodes CASSYSTGPSTEAFF. Together with reference TRBV5-1 and TRBJ1-1, the CDR3 gives the full variable domain: KAGVTQTPRYLIKTRGQQVTLSCSPISGHRSVSWYQQTPGQGLQFLFEYFSETQRNKGNFPGRFSGRQFSNSRSEMNVSTLELGDSALYLCASSYSTGPSTEAFFGQGTRLTVV.

This clone was seen a few times. The CDR3 reads CASVSSPRTEAFF. In DNA, the CDR3 is TGTGCTAGTGTCTCCTCCCCAAGGACAGAAGCTTTCTTT. The chain recombines TRBV12-5 with TRBJ1-1; D is perhaps TRBD1 (5 bases). This CDR3 contains 13 residues. Between the trimmed V and J ends, which lost 7 bases and 8 bases, there was a span of 17 bases. CDR1 and CDR2 from the germline V gene are LGHNT and FRNRAP.

This chain joins TRBV6-1 and TRBJ1-1, with D possibly TRBD1 on 6 matching bases. Germline V gene data show CDR1 as MNHNS and CDR2 as SASEGT. The V and J ends lost 2 bases and 1 base respectively, with 11 bases between them. The CDR3 consists of 15 residues. CDR3 protein: CASSERTAWNTEAFF. CDR3 in DNA: TGTGCCAGCAGTGAAAGGACAGCATGGAACACTGAAGCTTTCTTT.